This T cell receptor beta chain is from a study of blood T cells in healthy people across ages. The study's findings and limits: Diversity estimates from one million T cells were considered underestimates.

With regard to this clonotype: Its target is unknown.

This CDR3 comprises 11 residues. V was clipped by 0 bases and J by 11 bases, with 7 bases between them. Germline CDR1 and CDR2: LGHNA and YNFKEQ. With a J-beta primer mix and a sample-barcoded 5' primer, a second PCR ran 7 to 11 cycles. TCRdb reanalysed the 5' RACE reads using MiXCR and keeps one entry per CDR3 protein. Here the sample spans about 730,000 distinct CDR3 sequences, 40% to 45% being singletons. Input material: blood. This clonotype originated in a woman aged 55 to 70 in good health. The chain carries TRBV4-2 and TRBJ1-2; the D gene is possibly TRBD1 (5 bases). The CDR3 sequence is CASSQEDKYTF. CDR3 sequence (DNA): TGTGCCAGCAGCCAAGAGGACAAGTACACCTTC.